These T cell receptor beta chains were read from a single sample in a study of CD8+ T cells in alopecia areata. Only in-frame clones appear in the TCRdb table, and some are missing; sequencing was by immunoSEQ multiplex PCR. The sample includes 120,000 or so clones, approximately 52% of them seen just once. Specimen: CD8+ T cells sorted from blood, collected at week 4, from a patient treated with tofacitinib. The receptors were sampled from a human donor with alopecia areata. Each CDR3 is given with its conserved first and last residue. The D gene is left open where the match is weak. Part of the rows lack a size; the others show once, few, many or a class for expanded clones.

CDR3 | DNA | size | J | D | V
CAWTTGGNQPQHF | TGTGCCTGGACGACAGGGGGCAATCAGCCCCAGCATTTT | . | TRBJ1-5 | TRBD1 | TRBV30
CSVTGTGYEQYF | TGCAGCGTGACCGGGACAGGCTACGAGCAGTACTTC | . | TRBJ2-7 | TRBD1 | TRBV29-1
CSVPGQGAWNEQFF | TGCAGCGTTCCCGGACAGGGGGCGTGGAATGAGCAGTTCTTC | few | TRBJ2-1 | TRBD1 | TRBV29-1
CASRAGALNQPQHF | TGTGCCAGCAGAGCAGGGGCCCTCAATCAGCCCCAGCATTTT | . | TRBJ1-5 | . | TRBV28
CASSDSHEARSTDTQYF | TGTGCCAGCAGCGACTCCCATGAAGCGAGAAGCACAGATACGCAGTATTTT | . | TRBJ2-3 | . | TRBV7-9
CASSLARGDEQYF | TGTGCCAGCAGCTTAGCGCGAGGGGACGAGCAGTACTTC | . | TRBJ2-7 | . | TRBV7-9
CASSEDWSYEQYF | TGTGCCAGCAGTGAGGACTGGTCCTACGAGCAGTACTTC | . | TRBJ2-7 | . | TRBV10-3
CASSPDLNEQYF | TGTGCCAGCAGCCCCGACCTGAATGAGCAGTACTTC | . | TRBJ2-7 | . | TRBV7-9
CSVEWGRRETQYF | TGCAGCGTTGAATGGGGCAGGCGAGAGACCCAGTACTTC | . | TRBJ2-5 | . | TRBV29-1
CAWSTYGDTQYF | TGTGCCTGGAGTACCTACGGTGATACGCAGTATTTT | few | TRBJ2-3 | . | TRBV30
CASSLSLNTEAFF | TGTGCCAGCAGTTTATCCCTGAACACTGAAGCTTTCTTT | . | TRBJ1-1 | . | TRBV27
CAWTRGATPGAGELFF | TGTGCCTGGACCCGGGGGGCAACTCCTGGGGCCGGGGAGCTGTTTTTT | . | TRBJ2-2 | . | TRBV30
CAWRGGYGYTF | TGTGCCTGGAGAGGCGGCTATGGCTACACCTTC | . | TRBJ1-2 | . | TRBV30
CASSIDLGIYNEQFF | TGTGCCAGTAGTATAGATCTCGGGATCTACAATGAGCAGTTCTTC | few | TRBJ2-1 | . | TRBV19
CSVDAASYEQYF | TGCAGCGTTGATGCAGCTTCCTACGAGCAGTACTTC | few | TRBJ2-7 | . | TRBV29-1
CAWSAGGPNEQFF | TGTGCCTGGAGTGCTGGGGGACCGAATGAGCAGTTCTTC | . | TRBJ2-1 | . | TRBV30
CASSDRNYGYTF | TGTGCCAGCAGCGACAGGAACTATGGCTACACCTTC | few | TRBJ1-2 | . | TRBV14
CASSELSSGANVLTF | TGTGCCAGCAGTGAACTCAGCTCTGGGGCCAACGTCCTGACTTTC | few | TRBJ2-6 | . | TRBV2
CASSGDRLSGYTF | TGCGCCAGCAGCGGGGACAGACTCAGTGGCTACACCTTC | few | TRBJ1-2 | TRBD1 | TRBV5-1
CASSQGQGEFF | TGCGCCAGCAGCCAAGGGCAGGGGGAGTTCTTC | . | TRBJ2-1 | TRBD1 | TRBV4-1
CASSSQRGEQETQYF | TGTGCCAGCAGCTCGCAGCGGGGGGAGCAAGAGACCCAGTACTTC | . | TRBJ2-5 | TRBD2 | TRBV27
CSVEPPNINYGYTF | TGCAGCGTTGAGCCCCCGAATATTAACTATGGCTACACCTTC | . | TRBJ1-2 | . | TRBV29-1
CSVLTVSNQPQHF | TGCAGCGTTTTGACGGTGAGCAATCAGCCCCAGCATTTT | . | TRBJ1-5 | . | TRBV29-1
CAKRAGGSQDTQYF | TGTGCCAAACGAGCGGGGGGGTCACAAGATACGCAGTATTTT | few | TRBJ2-3 | TRBD2 | TRBV30
CASSQSHWGQETQYF | TGCGCCAGCAGCCAATCCCATTGGGGGCAAGAGACCCAGTACTTC | . | TRBJ2-5 | . | TRBV7-9
CASNGPGGLGVETQYF | TGTGCCAGCAACGGACCGGGGGGCCTTGGGGTTGAGACCCAGTACTTC | few | TRBJ2-5 | . | TRBV2
CAWRGVGETQYF | TGTGCCTGGAGGGGAGTAGGAGAGACCCAGTACTTC | few | TRBJ2-5 | . | TRBV30
CASSFGDHEQYF | TGTGCCAGCAGCTTCGGGGATCACGAGCAGTACTTC | few | TRBJ2-7 | . | TRBV7-9
CASSQGDRVGETQYF | TGTGCCAGCAGCCAAGGGGACAGGGTGGGAGAGACCCAGTACTTC | . | TRBJ2-5 | TRBD1 | TRBV4-2
CASSFGSNYGYTF | TGTGCCAGCAGCTTCGGCAGTAACTATGGCTACACCTTC | few | TRBJ1-2 | . | TRBV7-9
CASSLEEGGYQFF | TGTGCCAGCAGCTTAGAGGAGGGGGGCTATCAGTTCTTC | . | TRBJ2-1 | . | TRBV7-8
CASSYLSGQGTQYF | TGTGCCAGCAGTTACTTGTCTGGGCAAGGGACCCAGTACTTC | . | TRBJ2-5 | . | TRBV6-5
CASSLTGSEQYF | TGTGCCAGTAGTCTAACAGGGAGCGAGCAGTACTTC | few | TRBJ2-7 | . | TRBV19
CASSFGSGGNTGELFF | TGTGCCAGCAGCTTCGGTAGCGGGGGGAACACCGGGGAGCTGTTTTTT | . | TRBJ2-2 | TRBD2 | TRBV5-4
CASSFVPGQGSTEAFF | TGCGCCAGCAGCTTTGTTCCGGGACAGGGGTCCACTGAAGCTTTCTTT | few | TRBJ1-1 | TRBD1 | TRBV5-1
CASSEELVGTGEVGQFF | TGTGCCAGCAGCGAAGAGCTGGTAGGGACAGGGGAGGTCGGGCAGTTCTTC | . | TRBJ2-1 | TRBD1 | TRBV2
CASSLWTSGSYNEQFF | TGTGCCAGCAGCCTATGGACTAGCGGTTCCTACAATGAGCAGTTCTTC | few | TRBJ2-1 | TRBD2 | TRBV7-9
CAWSVGQNDYTF | TGTGCCTGGAGTGTAGGACAGAACGACTACACCTTC | . | TRBJ1-2 | . | TRBV30
CASSPPGTSYGEQFF | TGTGCCAGCAGCCCCCCCGGGACTAGCTACGGTGAGCAGTTCTTC | . | TRBJ2-1 | TRBD2 | TRBV7-9
CASSLSPRDIQETQYF | TGTGCCAGCAGCTTATCCCCGAGGGACATCCAAGAGACCCAGTACTTC | . | TRBJ2-5 | . | TRBV7-6
CAWSEIGSYGYTF | TGTGCCTGGAGTGAAATAGGGAGCTATGGCTACACCTTC | . | TRBJ1-2 | . | TRBV30
CATSRDQDRDEQYF | TGTGCCACCAGCAGAGATCAGGACAGGGACGAGCAGTACTTC | . | TRBJ2-7 | TRBD1 | TRBV15
CSALPGAGGANVLTF | TGCAGCGCCCTCCCGGGGGCGGGAGGGGCCAACGTCCTGACTTTC | few | TRBJ2-6 | . | TRBV29-1
CASSFIGGAEAFF | TGTGCCAGCAGCTTCATTGGGGGGGCTGAAGCTTTCTTT | . | TRBJ1-1 | . | TRBV11-2
CASSPTSYSGGRHSPLHF | TGTGCCAGCAGCCCAACCTCCTACTCAGGGGGGAGGCATTCACCCCTCCACTTT | . | TRBJ1-6 | TRBD1 | TRBV7-3
CASSDGGVGTEAFF | TGTGCCAGCAGTGACGGGGGTGTCGGCACTGAAGCTTTCTTT | . | TRBJ1-1 | . | TRBV6-4
CASSRQGAWTDAQYF | TGTGCCAGCAGTAGACAGGGGGCTTGGACAGATGCGCAGTATTTT | . | TRBJ2-3 | TRBD1 | TRBV11-2
CSVPHPLGGYTF | TGCAGCGTGCCCCACCCCCTTGGGGGCTACACCTTC | . | TRBJ1-2 | . | TRBV29-1
CAWMGLAGGLSYEQYF | TGTGCCTGGATGGGGCTAGCGGGGGGCCTATCCTACGAGCAGTACTTC | . | TRBJ2-7 | TRBD2 | TRBV30
CSVVGTGIGYEQYF | TGCAGCGTTGTTGGGACAGGAATCGGCTACGAGCAGTACTTC | . | TRBJ2-7 | TRBD1 | TRBV29-1
CASSFASGATDTQYF | TGTGCCAGCAGTTTTGCTAGCGGGGCCACAGATACGCAGTATTTT | few | TRBJ2-3 | TRBD2 | TRBV27